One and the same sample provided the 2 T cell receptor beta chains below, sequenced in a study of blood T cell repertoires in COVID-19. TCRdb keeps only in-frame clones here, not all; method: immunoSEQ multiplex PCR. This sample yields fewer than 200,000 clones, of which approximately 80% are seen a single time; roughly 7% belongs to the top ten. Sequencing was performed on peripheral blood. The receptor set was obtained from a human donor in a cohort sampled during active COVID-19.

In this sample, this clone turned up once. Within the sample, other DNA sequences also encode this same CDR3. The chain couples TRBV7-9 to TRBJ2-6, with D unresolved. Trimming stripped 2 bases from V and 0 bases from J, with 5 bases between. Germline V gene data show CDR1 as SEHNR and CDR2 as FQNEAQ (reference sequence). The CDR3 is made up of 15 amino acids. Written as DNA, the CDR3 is TGTGCCAGCAGCTTACCGGGCTCTGGGGCCAACGTCCTGACTTTC. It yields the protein CASSLPGSGANVLTF.

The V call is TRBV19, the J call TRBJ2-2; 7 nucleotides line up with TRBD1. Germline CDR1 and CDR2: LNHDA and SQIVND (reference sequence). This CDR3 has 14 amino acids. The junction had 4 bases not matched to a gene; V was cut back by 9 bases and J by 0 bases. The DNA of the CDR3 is TGTGCCAGCGAACAGGGGACGAACACCGGGGAGCTGTTTTTT. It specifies CASEQGTNTGELFF.